This T cell receptor (beta chain) appears in the sequencing data of a study of T cell responses to AZD1222 COVID-19 vaccine. The data were produced by immunoSEQ multiplex PCR, yet TCRdb's version contains in-frame clones alone and is incomplete. The sample lists roughly 100,000 clones, 70% to 90% occurring once. About this clone itself: Its antigen is unidentified.

General study findings and limits: There were mostly white British donors and more females than males, and clonal diversity was possibly underestimated.

The germline V gene has CDR1 GTSNPN and CDR2 SVGIG (reference sequence). The V and J ends lost 5 bases and 4 bases, in that order; junction bases with no gene match: 9. The CDR3 length is 14 residues. The V and J genes are TRBV30 and TRBJ1-1, with 8 bases lining up with TRBD1. This sample comprised peripheral blood, obtained 28 days after the second AZD1222 dose. This clonotype originated in an adult who received the AZD1222 COVID-19 vaccine. The CDR3 nucleotides read TGTGCCTGGGAAACTCAGGGGGCGCGCACTGAAGCTTTCTTT. The encoded protein is CAWETQGARTEAFF.